This T cell receptor beta chain is drawn from a study of cytomegalovirus exposure and HLA in healthy donors. Study summary: For the approximately 410 genotyped donors, more than 65% fell within the Caucasian-associated ancestry cluster.

Of note for this clone: Antigen unknown.

The CDR3 is 15 amino acids. Per germline, CDR1 SGHNT and CDR2 YYREEE (reference sequence). V gave up 4 bases and J gave up 0 bases; unmatched junction bases: 6. General observations from the study: After further analysis at a later stage, 16,951 TCR beta sequences were associated with HLA alleles at 0.05 false discovery rate. Follow-up analysis seemed to connect common viral pathogens with several of the most significant clusters identified.

PCR employed 60 Vbeta and 13 Jbeta primers. Generated by immunoSEQ multiplex PCR, the TCRdb table keeps only in-frame clones and is missing some. The table lists approximately 53,000 clones, 60% to 80% of them singletons. The rearrangement uses TRBV5-4 and TRBJ1-1; 7 nucleotides match TRBD1. Input material: PBMCs. The source of this sequence is a woman between 35 and 50 years old in good health and CMV-seropositive. In DNA, the CDR3 is TGTGCCAGCAGCGGTCTGGACAGGATGAACACTGAAGCTTTCTTT. The encoded protein is CASSGLDRMNTEAFF.